Listed here is a single T cell receptor beta chain. The antigen is unknown. This entry comes from a study of T cell repertoires in cytomegalovirus infection. About the study: Peptides in the study included HLA-C-restricted and HLA-B-restricted CMV epitopes. Indications of both CMV infection and matching HLA type were provided by public TCR beta signatures.

In germline, CDR1 is MGHRA, CDR2 YSYEKL. Trimming removed 3 bases from V and 3 bases from J, with 6 bases in between. This CDR3 region has 13 residues. TCRdb recomputed calls from the reads with MiXCR, one row per CDR3 protein. Of approximately 730,000 distinct CDR3 sequences listed, 30% to 35% are singletons. Study-level points and caveats: Of the TCR beta families, the public ones yielded a cumulative frequency that identified carriers of CMV plus the relevant HLA. What dominated the ex vivo response were HLA-C-restricted CMV-specific TCR beta clonotypes.

The chain links TRBV4-1 to TRBJ1-3; D ambiguous. The clonotype originates from a human donor in good health (CMV status not recorded). Some clones in this sample may be carry-over from other donors' samples. This specimen consisted of cultured PBMCs, obtained from culture after CMV antigen stimulation. CDR3 in DNA: TGCGCCAGCAGCCATACCCATGGAAACACCATATATTTT. Protein product: CASSHTHGNTIYF.